The T cell receptor (beta chain) under discussion was sequenced for a study of blood T cell repertoires in COVID-19. Study information: Samples taken during acute and convalescent COVID-19 were collected in the United States, Italy and Spain.

Trimming cost V 1 base and J 1 base; bases outside gene matches: 5. The CDR3 has 17 residues. Germline V gene sequence: CDR1 SGHTA, CDR2 FQGNSA. Assay used: immunoSEQ multiplex PCR; TCRdb lists only in-frame clones, some missing. The sample has about 40,000 clones; around 90% are singletons. The genes are TRBV7-2 and TRBJ2-2, with 8 bases identical to TRBD1. The clonotype comes from a woman aged 80 or over with active COVID-19. Sequencing was done on a sample of peripheral blood. In DNA, the CDR3 is TGTGCCAGCAGCTTAGTTGCAGGGGGCAGGAACACCGGGGAGCTGTTTTTT. Residues: CASSLVAGGRNTGELFF.